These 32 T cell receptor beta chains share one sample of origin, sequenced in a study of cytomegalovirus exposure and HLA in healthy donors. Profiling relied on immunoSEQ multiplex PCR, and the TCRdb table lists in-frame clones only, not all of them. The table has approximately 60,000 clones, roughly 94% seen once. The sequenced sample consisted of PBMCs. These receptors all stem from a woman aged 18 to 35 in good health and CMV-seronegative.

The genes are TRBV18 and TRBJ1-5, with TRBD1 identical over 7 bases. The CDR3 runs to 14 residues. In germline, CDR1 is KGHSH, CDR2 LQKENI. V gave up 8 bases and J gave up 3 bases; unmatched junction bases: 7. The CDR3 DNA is TGTGCCAGCCGTATGACAGGGACCAATCAGCCCCAGCATTTT. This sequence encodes CASRMTGTNQPQHF.

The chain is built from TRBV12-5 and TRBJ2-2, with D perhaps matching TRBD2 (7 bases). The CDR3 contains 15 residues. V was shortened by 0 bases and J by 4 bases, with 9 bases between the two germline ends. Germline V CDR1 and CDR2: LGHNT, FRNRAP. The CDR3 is CASGLVGGATGELFF. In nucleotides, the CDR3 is TGTGCTAGTGGTTTGGTGGGGGGGGCCACCGGGGAGCTGTTTTTT.

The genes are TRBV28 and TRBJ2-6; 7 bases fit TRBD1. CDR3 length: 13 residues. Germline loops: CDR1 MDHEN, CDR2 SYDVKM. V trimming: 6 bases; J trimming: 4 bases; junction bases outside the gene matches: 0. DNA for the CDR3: TGTGCCAGCAGCAGGGGGGGGGCCAACGTCCTGACTTTC. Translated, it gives CASSRGGANVLTF.

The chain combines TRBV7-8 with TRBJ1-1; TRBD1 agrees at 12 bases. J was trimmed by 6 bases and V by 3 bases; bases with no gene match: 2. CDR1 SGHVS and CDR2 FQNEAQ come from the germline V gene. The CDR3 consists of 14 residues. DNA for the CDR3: TGTGCCAGCAGCTTGGGGACAGGGGGCTCTGAAGCTTTCTTT. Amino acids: CASSLGTGGSEAFF.

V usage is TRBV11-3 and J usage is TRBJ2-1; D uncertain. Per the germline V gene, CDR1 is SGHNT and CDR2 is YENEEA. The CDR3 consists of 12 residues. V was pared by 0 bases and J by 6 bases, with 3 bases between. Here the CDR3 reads CASSLESNEQFF. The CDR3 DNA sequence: TGTGCCAGCAGCTTAGAGAGCAATGAGCAGTTCTTC.

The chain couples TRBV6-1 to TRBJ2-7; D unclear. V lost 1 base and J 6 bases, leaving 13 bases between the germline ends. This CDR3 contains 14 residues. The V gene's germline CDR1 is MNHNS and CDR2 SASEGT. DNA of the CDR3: TGTGCCAGCAGTGAAGGCGGCAGCTCAGCCGAGCAGTACTTC. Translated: CASSEGGSSAEQYF.

The CDR3 is CASSLGGTGGTEAFF. CDR3 sequence (DNA): TGTGCCAGCAGCTTGGGGGGGACCGGGGGGACTGAAGCTTTCTTT. The rearrangement links TRBV5-4 to TRBJ1-1; weak D call: TRBD1 (5 bases). V lost 0 bases and J lost 5, with 14 bases in between. Germline values: CDR1 SGHNT, CDR2 YYREEE (reference sequence). This CDR3 region has 15 residues.

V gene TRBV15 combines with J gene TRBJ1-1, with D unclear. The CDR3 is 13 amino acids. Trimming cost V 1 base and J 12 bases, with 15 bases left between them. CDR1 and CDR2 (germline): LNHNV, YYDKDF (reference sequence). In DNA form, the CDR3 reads TGTGCCACCAGCAGAGTAATCAAGGGAGAAACTTTCTTT. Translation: CATSRVIKGETFF.

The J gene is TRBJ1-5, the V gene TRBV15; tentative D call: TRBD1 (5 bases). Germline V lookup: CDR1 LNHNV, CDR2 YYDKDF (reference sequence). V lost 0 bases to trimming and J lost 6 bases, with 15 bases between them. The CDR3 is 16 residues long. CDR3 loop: CATSREKGVSGQPQHF. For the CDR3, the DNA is TGTGCCACCAGCAGAGAAAAAGGGGTCAGTGGTCAGCCCCAGCATTTT.

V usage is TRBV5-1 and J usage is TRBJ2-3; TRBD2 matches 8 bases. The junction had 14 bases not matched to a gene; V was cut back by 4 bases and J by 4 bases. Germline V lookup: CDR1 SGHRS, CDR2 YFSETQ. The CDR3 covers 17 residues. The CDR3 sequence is CASSLPPGAGVPDTQYF. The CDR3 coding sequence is TGCGCCAGCAGCCTACCCCCGGGAGCGGGAGTACCAGATACGCAGTATTTT.

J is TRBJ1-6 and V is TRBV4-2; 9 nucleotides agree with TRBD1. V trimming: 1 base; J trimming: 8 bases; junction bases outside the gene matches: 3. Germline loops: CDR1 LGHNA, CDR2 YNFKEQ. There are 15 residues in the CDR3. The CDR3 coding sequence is TGTGCCAGCAGCCAAGGACAGGGGGAGTATTCACCCCTCCACTTT. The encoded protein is CASSQGQGEYSPLHF.

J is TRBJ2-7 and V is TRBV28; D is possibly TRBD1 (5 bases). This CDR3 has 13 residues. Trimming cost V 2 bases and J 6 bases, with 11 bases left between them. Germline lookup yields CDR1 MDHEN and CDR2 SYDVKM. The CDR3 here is CASSLQGMGEQYF. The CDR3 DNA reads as TGTGCCAGCAGTTTACAGGGTATGGGCGAGCAGTACTTC.

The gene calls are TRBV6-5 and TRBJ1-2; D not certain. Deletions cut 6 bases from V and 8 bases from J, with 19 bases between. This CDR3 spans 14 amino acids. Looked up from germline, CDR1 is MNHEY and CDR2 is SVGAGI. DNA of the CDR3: TGTGCCAGCAGAACCGAGGGTGGAGGAAGGGGCTACACCTTC. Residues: CASRTEGGGRGYTF.

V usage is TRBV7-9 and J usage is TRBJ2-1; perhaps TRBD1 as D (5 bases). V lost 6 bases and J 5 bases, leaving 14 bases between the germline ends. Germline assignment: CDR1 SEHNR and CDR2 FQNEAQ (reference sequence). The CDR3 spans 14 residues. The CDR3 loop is CASSPTDSNNEQFF. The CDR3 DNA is TGTGCCAGCAGTCCAACTGACAGCAACAATGAGCAGTTCTTC.

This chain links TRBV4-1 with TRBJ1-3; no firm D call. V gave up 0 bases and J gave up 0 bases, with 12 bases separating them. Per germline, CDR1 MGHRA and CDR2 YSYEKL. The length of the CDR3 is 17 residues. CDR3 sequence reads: CASSQDRLGLSGNTIYF. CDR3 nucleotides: TGCGCCAGCAGCCAAGATAGGCTGGGCCTCTCTGGAAACACCATATATTTT.

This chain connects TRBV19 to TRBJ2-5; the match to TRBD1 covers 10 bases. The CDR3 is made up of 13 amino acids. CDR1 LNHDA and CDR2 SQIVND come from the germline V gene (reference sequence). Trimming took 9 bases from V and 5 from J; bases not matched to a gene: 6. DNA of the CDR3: TGTGCCAGCAGACAGGGGGCGGGTGAGACCCAGTACTTC. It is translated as CASRQGAGETQYF.

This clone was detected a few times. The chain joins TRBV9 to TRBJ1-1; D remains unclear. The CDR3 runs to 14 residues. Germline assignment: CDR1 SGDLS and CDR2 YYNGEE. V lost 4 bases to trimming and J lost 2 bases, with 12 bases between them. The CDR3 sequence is CASSPATENTEAFF. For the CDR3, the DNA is TGTGCCAGCAGCCCAGCGACGGAAAACACTGAAGCTTTCTTT.

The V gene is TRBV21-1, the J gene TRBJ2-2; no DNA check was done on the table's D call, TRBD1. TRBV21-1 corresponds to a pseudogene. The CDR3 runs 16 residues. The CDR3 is CASSQPGQTYTGELFF. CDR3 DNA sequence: TGTGCCAGCAGCCAACCGGGACAGACTTACACCGGGGAGCTGTTTTTT.

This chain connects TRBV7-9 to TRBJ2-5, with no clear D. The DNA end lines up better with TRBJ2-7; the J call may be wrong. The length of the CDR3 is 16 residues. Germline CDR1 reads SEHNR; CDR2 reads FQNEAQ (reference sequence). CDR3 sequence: CASSLGSLGAYYEQYF. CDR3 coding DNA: TGTGCCAGCAGCTTAGGATCCCTTGGCGCCTACTACGAGCAGTACTTC.

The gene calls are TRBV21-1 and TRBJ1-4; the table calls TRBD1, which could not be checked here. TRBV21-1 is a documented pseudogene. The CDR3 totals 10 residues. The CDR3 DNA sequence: TGTGCCAGCGCCCAGGAAAAACTGTTTTTT. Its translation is CASAQEKLFF.

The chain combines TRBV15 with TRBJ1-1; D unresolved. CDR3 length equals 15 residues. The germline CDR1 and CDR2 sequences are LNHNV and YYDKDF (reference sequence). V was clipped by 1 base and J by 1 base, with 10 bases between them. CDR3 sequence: CATSRVLAENTEAFF. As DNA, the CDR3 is TGTGCCACCAGCAGAGTTTTGGCGGAGAACACTGAAGCTTTCTTT.

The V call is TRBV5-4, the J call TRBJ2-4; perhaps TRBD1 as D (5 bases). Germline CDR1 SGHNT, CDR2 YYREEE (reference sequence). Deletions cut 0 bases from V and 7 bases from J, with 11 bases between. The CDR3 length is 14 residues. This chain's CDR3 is CASSLAGSANIQYF. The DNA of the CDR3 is TGTGCCAGCAGCTTGGCAGGGTCGGCGAACATTCAGTACTTC.

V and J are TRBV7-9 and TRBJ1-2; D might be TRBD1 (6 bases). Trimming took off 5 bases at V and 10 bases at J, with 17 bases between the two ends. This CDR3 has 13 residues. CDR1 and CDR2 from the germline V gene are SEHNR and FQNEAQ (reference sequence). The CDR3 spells CASSPRQAPDYTF. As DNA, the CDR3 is TGTGCCAGCAGCCCCAGACAGGCGCCTGACTACACCTTC.

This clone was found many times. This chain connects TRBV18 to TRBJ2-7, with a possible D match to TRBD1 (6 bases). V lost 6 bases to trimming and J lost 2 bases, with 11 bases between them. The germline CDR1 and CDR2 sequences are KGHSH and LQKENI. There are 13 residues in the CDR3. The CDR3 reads CASSAGGTYEQYF. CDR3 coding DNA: TGTGCCAGCTCTGCTGGGGGCACCTACGAGCAGTACTTC.

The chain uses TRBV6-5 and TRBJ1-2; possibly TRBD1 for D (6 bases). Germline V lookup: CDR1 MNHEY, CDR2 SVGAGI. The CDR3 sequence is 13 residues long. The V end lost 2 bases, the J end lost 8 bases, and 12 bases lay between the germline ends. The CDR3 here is CASSYSGGAGYTF. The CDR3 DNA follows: TGTGCCAGCAGTTACAGTGGGGGCGCGGGCTACACCTTC.

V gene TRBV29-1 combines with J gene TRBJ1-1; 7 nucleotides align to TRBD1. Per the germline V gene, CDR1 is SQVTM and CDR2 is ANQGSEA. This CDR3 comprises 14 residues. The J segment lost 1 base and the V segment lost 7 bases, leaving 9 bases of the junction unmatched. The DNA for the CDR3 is TGCAGCGCTCTCGACAGGGCCCAGAACACTGAAGCTTTCTTT. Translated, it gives CSALDRAQNTEAFF. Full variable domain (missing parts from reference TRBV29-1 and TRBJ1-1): SAVISQKPSRDICQRGTSLTIQCQVDSQVTMMFWYRQQPGQSLTLIATANQGSEATYESGFVIDKFPISRPNLTFSTLTVSNMSPEDSSIYLCSALDRAQNTEAFFGQGTRLTVV.

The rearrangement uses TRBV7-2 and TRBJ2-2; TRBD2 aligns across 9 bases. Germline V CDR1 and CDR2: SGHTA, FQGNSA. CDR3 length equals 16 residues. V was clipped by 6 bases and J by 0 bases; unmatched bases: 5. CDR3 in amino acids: CASRKGGRANTGELFF. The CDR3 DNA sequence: TGTGCCAGCAGGAAGGGCGGGAGGGCGAACACCGGGGAGCTGTTTTTT.

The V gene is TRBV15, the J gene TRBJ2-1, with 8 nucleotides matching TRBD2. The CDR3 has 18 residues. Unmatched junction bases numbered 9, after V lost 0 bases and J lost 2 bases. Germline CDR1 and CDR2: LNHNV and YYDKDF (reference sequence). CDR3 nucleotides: TGTGCCACCAGCAGAGATAGGACGGGTAGCGGGACCTACAATGAGCAGTTCTTC. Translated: CATSRDRTGSGTYNEQFF.

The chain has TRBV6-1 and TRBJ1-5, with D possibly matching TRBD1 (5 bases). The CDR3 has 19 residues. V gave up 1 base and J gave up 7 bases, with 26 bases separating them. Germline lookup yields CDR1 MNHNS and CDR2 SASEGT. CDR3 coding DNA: TGTGCCAGCAGTGAAGGGGGAGGGGAAGGGCCGCAAGTTCGGCAGCCCCAGCATTTT. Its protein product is CASSEGGGEGPQVRQPQHF.

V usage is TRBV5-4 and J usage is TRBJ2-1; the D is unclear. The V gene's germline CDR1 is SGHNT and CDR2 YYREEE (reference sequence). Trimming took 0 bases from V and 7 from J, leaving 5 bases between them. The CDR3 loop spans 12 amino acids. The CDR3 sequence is CASSLARNEQFF. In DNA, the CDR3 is TGTGCCAGCAGCTTGGCGCGGAATGAGCAGTTCTTC.

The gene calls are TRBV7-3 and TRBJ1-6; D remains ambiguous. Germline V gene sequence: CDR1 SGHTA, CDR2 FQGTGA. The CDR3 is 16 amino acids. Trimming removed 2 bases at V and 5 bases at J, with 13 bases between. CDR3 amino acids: CASSLSGSMNNSPLHF. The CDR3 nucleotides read TGTGCCAGCAGCTTATCGGGATCAATGAATAATTCACCCCTCCACTTT.

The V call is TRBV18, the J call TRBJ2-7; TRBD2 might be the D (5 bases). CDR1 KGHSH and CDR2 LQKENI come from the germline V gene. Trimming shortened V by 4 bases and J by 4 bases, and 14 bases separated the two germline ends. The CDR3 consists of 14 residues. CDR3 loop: CASSLRAGLYEQYF. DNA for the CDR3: TGTGCCAGCTCACTTCGAGCAGGACTTTACGAGCAGTACTTC. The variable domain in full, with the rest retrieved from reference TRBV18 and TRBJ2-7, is NAGVMQNPRHLVRRRGQEARLRCSPMKGHSHVYWYRQLPEEGLKFMVYLQKENIIDESGMPKERFSAEFPKEGPSILRIQQVVRGDSAAYFCASSLRAGLYEQYFGPGTRLTVT.